A selection of T cell receptor beta chains follows, all from one sample in a study of PD-1 and CTLA-4 blockade in melanoma. Using immunoSEQ multiplex PCR, the repertoire was profiled, and TCRdb retains in-frame clones only, with some absent. The sample lists about 31,000 clones, approximately 89% occurring once. This material consisted of CD8+ T cells from peripheral blood, taken from a patient given anti-PD-1 treatment. The receptor set was obtained from a human donor with melanoma. CDR3s include the opening cysteine and the closing phenylalanine or tryptophan. The order of the fields is clone size, J gene, D gene, V gene, CDR3 protein, CDR3 DNA. D genes are given only for firm matches. Expanded clones are given a class, and other clones once, few, many or no size at all.

few | TRBJ2-7 | NA | TRBV7-9 | CASSLLDPDQSSYEQYF | TGTGCCAGCAGCTTACTAGACCCAGACCAGAGCTCCTACGAGCAGTACTTC
NA | TRBJ2-7 | TRBD1 | TRBV27 | CASSSWTGTYEQYF | TGTGCCAGCAGTTCATGGACAGGGACCTACGAGCAGTACTTC
NA | TRBJ2-1 | NA | TRBV30 | CAWSAQMGDEQFF | TGTGCCTGGAGTGCTCAGATGGGGGATGAGCAGTTCTTC
NA | TRBJ1-5 | NA | TRBV15 | CATSRDPQENQPQHF | TGTGCCACCAGCAGAGATCCACAGGAGAATCAGCCCCAGCATTTT
NA | TRBJ2-1 | NA | TRBV7-9 | CASSSDTYFYNEQFF | TGTGCCAGCAGCTCTGACACATATTTTTACAATGAGCAGTTCTTC
NA | TRBJ1-3 | NA | TRBV30 | CAWSGFGNTIYF | TGTGCCTGGAGTGGTTTTGGAAACACCATATATTTT
NA | TRBJ1-1 | NA | TRBV13 | CASSPGFMNTEAFF | TGTGCCAGCAGCCCCGGATTCATGAACACTGAAGCTTTCTTT
NA | TRBJ1-1 | NA | TRBV30 | CAWSTPRMGNTEAFF | TGTGCCTGGAGTACGCCGAGGATGGGAAACACTGAAGCTTTCTTT
few | TRBJ1-1 | NA | TRBV29-1 | CSFMNTEAFF | TGCAGTTTTATGAACACTGAAGCTTTCTTT
NA | TRBJ1-6 | NA | TRBV10-3 | CAISSEGSPLHF | TGTGCCATCAGTTCCGAGGGGTCACCCCTCCACTTT
NA | TRBJ1-2 | NA | TRBV7-9 | CASSSPGQGGNYGYTF | TGTGCCAGCAGCTCCCCCGGGCAGGGAGGTAACTATGGCTACACCTTC
NA | TRBJ2-5 | NA | TRBV12-3/TRBV12-4 | CASSLPEGETQYF | TGTGCCAGCAGTTTACCGGAAGGAGAGACCCAGTACTTC
NA | TRBJ2-7 | NA | TRBV7-8 | CASSPSQGAYEQYF | TGTGCCAGCAGCCCGTCACAGGGCGCCTACGAGCAGTACTTC
once | TRBJ2-5 | NA | TRBV11-2 | CASSLDRGGLAEETQYF | TGTGCCAGCAGCTTAGATCGCGGAGGGCTGGCCGAAGAGACCCAGTACTTC
NA | TRBJ2-7 | NA | TRBV28 | CASSLTPTYEQYF | TGTGCCAGCAGTTTGACGCCTACCTACGAGCAGTACTTC
NA | TRBJ2-7 | NA | TRBV5-4 | CASSPRGDSYEQYF | TGTGCCAGCAGCCCTAGGGGCGACTCCTACGAGCAGTACTTC
NA | TRBJ2-3 | TRBD2 | TRBV30 | CAWILSGASPASTDTQYF | TGTGCCTGGATTCTTAGCGGGGCGTCCCCTGCTAGCACAGATACGCAGTATTTT
NA | TRBJ1-5 | NA | TRBV2 | CASSMDESNQPQHF | TGTGCCAGCAGCATGGACGAAAGCAATCAGCCCCAGCATTTT
NA | TRBJ2-3 | TRBD2 | TRBV6-6 | CASSWMREGGTDTQYF | TGTGCCAGCAGTTGGATGCGGGAGGGGGGCACAGATACGCAGTATTTT
NA | TRBJ1-2 | NA | TRBV9 | CASSPTLDTPLYGYTF | TGTGCCAGCAGCCCTACCCTAGACACCCCCCTCTATGGCTACACCTTC
NA | TRBJ1-2 | NA | TRBV2 | CASTPGPTAYGYTF | TGTGCCAGCACCCCGGGGCCTACAGCTTATGGCTACACCTTC
NA | TRBJ2-3 | TRBD2 | TRBV2 | CASYGGGNTDTQYF | TGTGCCAGCTACGGGGGAGGGAACACAGATACGCAGTATTTT
NA | TRBJ2-3 | NA | TRBV6-5 | CASSYGSTDTQYF | TGTGCCAGCAGTTACGGGAGCACAGATACGCAGTATTTT
NA | TRBJ1-2 | NA | TRBV5-6 | CASTPSGDGNYGYTF | TGTGCCAGCACTCCTTCGGGGGACGGGAACTATGGCTACACCTTC
few | TRBJ1-1 | NA | TRBV28 | CASSLGTEGNTEAFF | TGTGCCAGCAGTTTAGGGACGGAGGGGAACACTGAAGCTTTCTTT
NA | TRBJ2-1 | NA | TRBV27 | CASSPGTNYNEQFF | TGTGCCAGCAGTCCCGGGACCAACTACAATGAGCAGTTCTTC
few | TRBJ1-2 | NA | TRBV29-1 | CSGAGGGGGYTF | TGCAGCGGAGCTGGGGGAGGTGGTGGCTACACCTTC
NA | TRBJ1-2 | NA | TRBV10-3 | CAIRPTLTELNYGYTF | TGTGCCATCAGGCCCACCTTGACAGAATTAAACTATGGCTACACCTTC
NA | TRBJ1-1 | TRBD1 | TRBV7-9 | CASSSTGDGLGTEAFF | TGTGCCAGCAGCTCGACAGGGGACGGATTAGGCACTGAAGCTTTCTTT